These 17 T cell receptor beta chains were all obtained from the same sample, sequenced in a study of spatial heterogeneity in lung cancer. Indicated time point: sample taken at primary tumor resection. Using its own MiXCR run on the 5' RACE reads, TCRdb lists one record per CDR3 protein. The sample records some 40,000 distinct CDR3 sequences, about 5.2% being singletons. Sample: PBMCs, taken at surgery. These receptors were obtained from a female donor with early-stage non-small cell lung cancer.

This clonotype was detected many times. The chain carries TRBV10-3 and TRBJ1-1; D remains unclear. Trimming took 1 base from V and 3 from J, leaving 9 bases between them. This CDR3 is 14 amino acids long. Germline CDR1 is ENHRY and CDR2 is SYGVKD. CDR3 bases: TGTGCCATCAGTGAGTACGGAGAGGACACTGAAGCTTTCTTT. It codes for CAISEYGEDTEAFF.

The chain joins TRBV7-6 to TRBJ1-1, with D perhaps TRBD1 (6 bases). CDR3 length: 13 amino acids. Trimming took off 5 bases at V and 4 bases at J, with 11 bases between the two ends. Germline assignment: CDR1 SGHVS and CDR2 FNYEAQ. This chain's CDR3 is CASSPGGLTEAFF. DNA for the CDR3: TGTGCCAGCAGCCCGGGGGGGCTCACTGAAGCTTTCTTT.

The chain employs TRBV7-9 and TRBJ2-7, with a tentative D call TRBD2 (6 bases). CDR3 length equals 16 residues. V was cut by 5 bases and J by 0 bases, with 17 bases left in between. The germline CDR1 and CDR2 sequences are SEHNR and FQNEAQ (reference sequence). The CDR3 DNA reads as TGTGCCAGCAGCACCGGACTACTCTCTCGCTCCTACGAGCAGTACTTC. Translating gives CASSTGLLSRSYEQYF.

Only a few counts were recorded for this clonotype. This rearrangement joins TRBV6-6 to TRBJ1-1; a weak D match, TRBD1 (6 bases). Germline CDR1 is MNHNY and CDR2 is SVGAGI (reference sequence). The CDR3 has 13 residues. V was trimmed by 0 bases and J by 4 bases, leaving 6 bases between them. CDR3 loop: CASSYSTGTEAFF. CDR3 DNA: TGTGCCAGCAGTTACTCGACAGGCACTGAAGCTTTCTTT.

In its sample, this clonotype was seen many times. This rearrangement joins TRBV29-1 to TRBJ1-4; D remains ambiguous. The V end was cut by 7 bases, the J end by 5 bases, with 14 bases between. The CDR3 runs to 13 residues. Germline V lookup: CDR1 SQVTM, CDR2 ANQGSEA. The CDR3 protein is CSGRAAGNEKLFF. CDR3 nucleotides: TGCAGCGGACGGGCTGCGGGGAATGAAAAACTGTTTTTT.

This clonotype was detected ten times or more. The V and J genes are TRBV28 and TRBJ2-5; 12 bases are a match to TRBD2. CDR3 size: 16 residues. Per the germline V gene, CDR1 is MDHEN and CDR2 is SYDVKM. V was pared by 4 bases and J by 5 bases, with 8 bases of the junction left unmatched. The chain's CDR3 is CASSSLTSGGGETQYF. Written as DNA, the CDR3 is TGTGCCAGCAGTTCCCTGACTAGCGGGGGCGGGGAGACCCAGTACTTC.

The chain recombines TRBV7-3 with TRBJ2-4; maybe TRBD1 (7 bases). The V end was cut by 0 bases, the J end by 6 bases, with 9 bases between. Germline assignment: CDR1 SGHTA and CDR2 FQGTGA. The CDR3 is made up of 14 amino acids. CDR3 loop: CASSLTQGGNIQYF. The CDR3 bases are TGTGCCAGCAGCTTAACGCAGGGGGGAAACATTCAGTACTTC.

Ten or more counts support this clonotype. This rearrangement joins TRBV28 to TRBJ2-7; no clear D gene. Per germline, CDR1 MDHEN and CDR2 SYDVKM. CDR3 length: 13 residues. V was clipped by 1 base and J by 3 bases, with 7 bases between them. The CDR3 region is CASSLLSRYEQYF. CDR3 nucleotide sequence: TGTGCCAGCAGTTTATTATCCCGCTACGAGCAGTACTTC.

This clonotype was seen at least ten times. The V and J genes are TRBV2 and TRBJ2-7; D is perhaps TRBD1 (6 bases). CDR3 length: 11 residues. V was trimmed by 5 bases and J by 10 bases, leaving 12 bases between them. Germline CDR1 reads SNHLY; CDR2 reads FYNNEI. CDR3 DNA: TGTGCCAGCAGTTCAAGGGGACACCAGTACTTC. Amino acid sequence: CASSSRGHQYF.

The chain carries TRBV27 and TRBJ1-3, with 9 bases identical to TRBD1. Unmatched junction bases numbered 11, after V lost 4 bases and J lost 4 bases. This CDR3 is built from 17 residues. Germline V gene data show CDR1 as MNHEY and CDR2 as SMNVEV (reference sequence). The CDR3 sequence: CASSSERDRALGNTIYF. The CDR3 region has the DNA TGTGCCAGCAGTTCAGAACGGGACAGGGCGTTGGGAAACACCATATATTTT.

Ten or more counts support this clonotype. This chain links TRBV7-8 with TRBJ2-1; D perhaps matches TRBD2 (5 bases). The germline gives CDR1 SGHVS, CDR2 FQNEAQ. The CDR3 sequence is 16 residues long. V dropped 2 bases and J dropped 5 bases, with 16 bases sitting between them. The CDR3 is CASSLLRGRSNNEQFF. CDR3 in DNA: TGTGCCAGCAGCTTACTTCGGGGAAGGAGCAACAATGAGCAGTTCTTC.

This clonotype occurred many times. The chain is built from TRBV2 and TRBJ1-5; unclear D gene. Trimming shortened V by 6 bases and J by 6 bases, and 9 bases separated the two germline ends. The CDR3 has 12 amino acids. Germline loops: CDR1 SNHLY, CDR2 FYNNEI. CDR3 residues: CASRGFGQPQHF. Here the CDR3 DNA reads TGTGCCAGCAGGGGATTCGGTCAGCCCCAGCATTTT.

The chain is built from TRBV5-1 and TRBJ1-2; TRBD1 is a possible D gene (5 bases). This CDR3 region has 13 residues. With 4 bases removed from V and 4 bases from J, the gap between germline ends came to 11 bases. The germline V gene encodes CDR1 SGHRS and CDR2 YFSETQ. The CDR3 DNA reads TGCGCCAGCAGCGACGGGACTCTCTATGGCTACACCTTC. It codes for CASSDGTLYGYTF.

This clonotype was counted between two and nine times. This CDR3 reads CASSPGTGNTIYF. CDR3 bases: TGTGCCAGCAGCCCAGGGACAGGAAACACCATATATTTT. The V and J genes are TRBV7-3 and TRBJ1-3; D might be TRBD1 (6 bases). The V gene lost 5 bases and the J gene lost 4 bases, with 9 bases spanning the gap. The CDR3 is 13 residues long. CDR1 is SGHTA, CDR2 FQGTGA, per germline.

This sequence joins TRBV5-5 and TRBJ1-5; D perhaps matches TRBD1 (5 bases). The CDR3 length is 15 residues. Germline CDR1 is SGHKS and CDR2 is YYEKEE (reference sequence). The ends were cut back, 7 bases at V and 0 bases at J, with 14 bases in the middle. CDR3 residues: CASGRGAASNQPQHF. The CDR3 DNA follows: TGTGCCAGCGGCCGAGGGGCCGCTAGCAATCAGCCCCAGCATTTT.

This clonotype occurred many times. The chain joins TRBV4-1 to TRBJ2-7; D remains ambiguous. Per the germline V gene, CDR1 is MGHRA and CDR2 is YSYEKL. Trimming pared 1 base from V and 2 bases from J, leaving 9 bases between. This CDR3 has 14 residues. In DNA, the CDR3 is TGCGCCAGCAGCCAAGGATCCTTTGCCTACGAGCAGTACTTC. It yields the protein CASSQGSFAYEQYF.

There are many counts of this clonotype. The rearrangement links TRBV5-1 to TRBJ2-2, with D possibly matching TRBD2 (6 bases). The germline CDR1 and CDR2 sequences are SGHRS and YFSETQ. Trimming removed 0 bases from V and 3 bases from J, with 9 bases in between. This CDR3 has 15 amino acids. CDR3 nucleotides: TGCGCCAGCAGCTTGGACGGGACTTACACCGGGGAGCTGTTTTTT. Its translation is CASSLDGTYTGELFF.